The 8 T cell receptor beta chains given below trace back to one sample, sequenced in a study of CD8+ T cells in alopecia areata (dated by TCRdb to the late 2010s). Receptor libraries were prepared by the immunoSEQ multiplex PCR assay. To provide template for TCR sequencing, every sample had RNA extracted and reverse transcribed into cDNA. TCRdb mirrors the immuneACCESS table, restricted to in-frame sequences. Some clones are absent from its copies; in checked studies, under half trace to an unresolved V gene, and the reason for the others is unknown. The sample profile shows fewer than 250,000 clones; 55% to 70% of them were found once. Jointly, the top ten make up 0.65% to 0.7% of the sample. What this sample's time point label stands for: about 4 weeks on oral tofacitinib. In the paper's terms, the treatment or condition label means: oral pan-JAK inhibitor, 5-10 mg twice daily. The sequencing here drew on CD4+ T cells sorted from blood, taken at week 4, from a patient treated with tofacitinib. Every receptor here comes from a human donor with alopecia areata.

A few counts support this clone. This chain joins TRBV11-2 and TRBJ2-5; TRBD1 is a possible D gene (5 bases). V shed 5 bases and J shed 3 bases, with 10 bases lying between them. Germline CDR1 SGHAT, CDR2 FQNNGV. This CDR3 has 13 residues. CDR3 in DNA: TGTGCCAGCAGCCAGGGCCTCAAAGAGACCCAGTACTTC. Amino acid sequence: CASSQGLKETQYF.

The chain joins TRBV29-1 to TRBJ1-1; 8 nucleotides line up with TRBD1. This CDR3 is built from 11 residues. Trimming took 7 bases from V and 5 from J; bases not matched to a gene: 3. Germline V CDR1 and CDR2: SQVTM, ANQGSEA. The CDR3 nucleotides are TGCAGCGCGGACAGGGCAACTGAAGCTTTCTTT. Amino acid sequence: CSADRATEAFF.

The chain couples TRBV5-4 to TRBJ2-5; 8 bases are shared with TRBD1. Germline V lookup: CDR1 SGHNT, CDR2 YYREEE (reference sequence). With V trimmed by 4 bases and J by 6 bases, 11 bases remained unmatched. The CDR3 has 15 residues. The CDR3 region has the DNA TGTGCCAGCAGCCCACCACCACGACAGGGGCAGACCCAGTACTTC. Translation gives CASSPPPRQGQTQYF.

V gene TRBV28 combines with J gene TRBJ2-5; TRBD2 might be the D (6 bases). The V gene's germline CDR1 is MDHEN and CDR2 SYDVKM. The CDR3 has 15 residues. V shed 5 bases and J shed 1 base, with 14 bases lying between them. The CDR3 DNA follows: TGTGCCAGCAGTCATCGGGACTCCCGCCAAGAGACCCAGTACTTC. Protein: CASSHRDSRQETQYF.

This clone was counted many times. The chain joins TRBV10-3 to TRBJ2-1; a weak D match, TRBD2 (5 bases). The V and J ends lost 10 bases and 7 bases respectively, with 11 bases between them. The germline V gene has CDR1 ENHRY and CDR2 SYGVKD. The CDR3 runs to 11 residues. CDR3 residues: CATEERNEQFF. CDR3 in DNA: TGTGCCACCGAGGAGCGGAATGAGCAGTTCTTC.

The gene calls are TRBV23-1 and TRBJ1-1, with TRBD1 identical over 7 bases. TRBV23-1 is an ORF, and what it does is uncertain. The length of the CDR3 is 15 residues. Unmatched junction bases numbered 11, after V lost 0 bases and J lost 10 bases. The CDR3 reads CASSQSTQGNSGAFF. The CDR3 DNA follows: TGCGCCAGCAGTCAATCAACACAGGGGAACTCTGGAGCTTTCTTT.

The rearrangement joins TRBV5-1 to TRBJ1-2; D unclear. The V gene's germline CDR1 is SGHRS and CDR2 YFSETQ. The CDR3 totals 17 residues. Trimming left V 0 bases short and J 7 bases short, with 22 bases between. CDR3 DNA sequence: TGCGCCAGCAGCTTGGCCAGATCGGGAGAAGGATTAAGTGGCTACACCTTC. Amino acids: CASSLARSGEGLSGYTF.

V is TRBV4-3 and J is TRBJ1-4, with D perhaps TRBD1 (5 bases). The CDR3 sequence is 14 residues long. V lost 0 bases, J lost 13 bases, and 15 bases lay in between. Looked up from germline, CDR1 is LGHNA and CDR2 is YSLEER. As DNA, the CDR3 is TGCGCCAGCAGCCAAGAAAGGGCAAGGGGTCGACTGTTTTTT. Translated, it gives CASSQERARGRLFF.